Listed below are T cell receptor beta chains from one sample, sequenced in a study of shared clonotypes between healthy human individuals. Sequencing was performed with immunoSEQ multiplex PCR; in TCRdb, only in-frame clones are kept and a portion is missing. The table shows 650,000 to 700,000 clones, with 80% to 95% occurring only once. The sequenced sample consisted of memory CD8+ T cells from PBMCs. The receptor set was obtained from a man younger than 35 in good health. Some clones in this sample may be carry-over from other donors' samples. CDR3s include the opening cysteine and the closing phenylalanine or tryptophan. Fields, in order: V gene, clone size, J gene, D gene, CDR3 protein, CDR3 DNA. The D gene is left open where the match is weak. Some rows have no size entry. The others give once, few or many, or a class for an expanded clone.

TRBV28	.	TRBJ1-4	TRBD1	CASSQTGSNEKLFF	TGTGCCAGCAGCCAGACAGGGTCTAATGAAAAACTGTTTTTT
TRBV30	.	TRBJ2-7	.	CAWSGTADEQYF	TGTGCCTGGAGTGGTACGGCGGACGAGCAGTACTTC
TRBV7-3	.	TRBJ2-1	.	CASSSSRRANNEQFF	TGTGCCAGCAGCTCAAGTCGGAGGGCCAACAATGAGCAGTTCTTC
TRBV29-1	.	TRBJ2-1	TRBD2	CSAGTSGRPYNEQFF	TGCAGCGCCGGGACTAGCGGGAGGCCCTACAATGAGCAGTTCTTC
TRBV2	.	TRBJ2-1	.	CASAGAYYNEQFF	TGTGCCAGCGCAGGGGCCTATTACAATGAGCAGTTCTTC
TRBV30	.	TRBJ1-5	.	CAWSVQWNQPQHF	TGTGCCTGGAGTGTACAGTGGAATCAGCCCCAGCATTTT
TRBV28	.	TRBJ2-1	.	CASSPTAGGLYSYNEQFF	TGTGCCAGCAGTCCAACCGCCGGGGGGCTTTACTCCTACAATGAGCAGTTCTTC
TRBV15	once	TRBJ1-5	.	CATSRVFSVAQHF	TGTGCCACCAGCAGAGTTTTTTCCGTGGCCCAGCATTTT
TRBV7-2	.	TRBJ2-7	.	CASSWGDSSYEQYF	TGTGCCAGCAGCTGGGGGGACAGTTCCTACGAGCAGTACTTC
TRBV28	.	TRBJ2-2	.	CASSLRDLNPNTGELFF	TGTGCCAGCAGTTTGCGGGACCTCAACCCAAACACCGGGGAGCTGTTTTTT
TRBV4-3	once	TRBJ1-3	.	CASSQDVRLGNTIYF	TGCGCCAGCAGCCAAGATGTGAGACTTGGAAACACCATATATTTT
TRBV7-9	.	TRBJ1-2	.	CASSLAGLQYGYTF	TGTGCCAGCAGCTTAGCGGGACTCCAGTATGGCTACACCTTC
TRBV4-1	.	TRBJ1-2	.	CASSQDQVTYGYTF	TGCGCCAGCAGCCAAGATCAAGTGACGTATGGCTACACCTTC
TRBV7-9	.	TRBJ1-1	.	CASSPTVMNTEAFF	TGTGCCAGCAGCCCGACAGTAATGAACACTGAAGCTTTCTTT
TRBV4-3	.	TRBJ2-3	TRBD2	CASSFTSGRAGNTDTQYF	TGCGCCAGCAGCTTTACTAGCGGGAGGGCTGGGAACACAGATACGCAGTATTTT
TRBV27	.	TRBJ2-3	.	CASSFGGTDTQYF	TGTGCCAGCAGTTTTGGTGGCACAGATACGCAGTATTTT
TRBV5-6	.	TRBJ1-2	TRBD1	CASSLGDSFNYGYTF	TGTGCCAGCAGCCTCGGGGACAGTTTCAACTATGGCTACACCTTC
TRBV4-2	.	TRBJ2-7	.	CASSQLPVRDEQYF	TGTGCCAGCAGCCAGTTGCCCGTTCGCGACGAGCAGTACTTC
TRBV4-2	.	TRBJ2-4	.	CASSQDKAVKNIQYF	TGTGCCAGCAGCCAAGATAAGGCAGTGAAAAACATTCAGTACTTC
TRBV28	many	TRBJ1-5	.	CASSLAQGEVQPQHF	TGTGCCAGCAGTTTAGCGCAGGGTGAGGTTCAGCCCCAGCATTTT
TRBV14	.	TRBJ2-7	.	CASRRDGAYEQYF	TGTGCCAGCAGACGGGACGGGGCCTACGAGCAGTACTTC
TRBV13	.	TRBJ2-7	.	CASSAREGRSHYEQYF	TGTGCCAGCAGCGCCAGAGAGGGGAGGTCCCACTACGAGCAGTACTTC
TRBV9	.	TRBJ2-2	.	CASSVALAANTGELFF	TGTGCCAGCAGCGTAGCTCTTGCGGCCAACACCGGGGAGCTGTTTTTT
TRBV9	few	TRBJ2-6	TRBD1	CASSVARQGVAGANVLTF	TGTGCCAGCAGCGTAGCTCGACAGGGAGTGGCTGGGGCCAACGTCCTGACTTTC
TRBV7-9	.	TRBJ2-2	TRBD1	CASSSDRGRWTGELFF	TGTGCCAGCAGCTCCGACAGGGGGCGGTGGACCGGGGAGCTGTTTTTT
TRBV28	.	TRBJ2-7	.	CASSLVSRSNEQYF	TGTGCCAGCAGTTTGGTCTCCCGGTCAAACGAGCAGTACTTC
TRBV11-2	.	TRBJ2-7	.	CASSLSQGSSYEQYF	TGTGCCAGCAGCTTAAGTCAAGGCAGCTCCTACGAGCAGTACTTC
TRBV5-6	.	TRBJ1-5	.	CASSLVGGSNQPQHF	TGTGCCAGCAGCTTGGTTGGGGGATCCAATCAGCCCCAGCATTTT
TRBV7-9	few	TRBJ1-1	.	CASRGTEAFF	TGTGCCAGCAGGGGCACTGAAGCTTTCTTT
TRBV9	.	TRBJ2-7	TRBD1	CASSSGTGVYEQYF	TGTGCCAGCAGCTCCGGGACAGGGGTCTACGAGCAGTACTTC
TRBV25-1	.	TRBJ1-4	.	CAAGELGGEKLFF	TGTGCCGCCGGCGAGCTAGGGGGTGAAAAACTGTTTTTT
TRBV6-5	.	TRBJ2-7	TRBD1	CASSYGTGVGEQYF	TGTGCCAGCAGTTATGGGACAGGGGTTGGCGAGCAGTACTTC
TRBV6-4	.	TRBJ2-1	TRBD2	CASSDSETGGGYNEQFF	TGTGCCAGCAGTGACTCGGAGACGGGAGGGGGTTACAATGAGCAGTTCTTC
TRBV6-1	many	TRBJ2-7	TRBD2	CASSPSGSQEQYF	TGTGCCAGCAGTCCTAGCGGGAGTCAAGAGCAGTACTTC
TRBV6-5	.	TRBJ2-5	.	CASSYISGGSETQYF	TGTGCCAGCAGTTACATTTCAGGGGGGTCCGAGACCCAGTACTTC
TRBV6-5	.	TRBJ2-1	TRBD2	CASSPSGPDNEQFF	TGTGCCAGCAGCCCTAGCGGGCCGGACAATGAGCAGTTCTTC
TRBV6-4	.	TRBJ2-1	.	CASSDSAGTSEQFF	TGTGCCAGCAGTGACTCTGCAGGGACGAGTGAGCAGTTCTTC
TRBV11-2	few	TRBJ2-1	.	CASSPHRGSSRASYNEQFF	TGTGCCAGCAGCCCCCACCGTGGGAGTAGTAGGGCCTCCTACAATGAGCAGTTCTTC